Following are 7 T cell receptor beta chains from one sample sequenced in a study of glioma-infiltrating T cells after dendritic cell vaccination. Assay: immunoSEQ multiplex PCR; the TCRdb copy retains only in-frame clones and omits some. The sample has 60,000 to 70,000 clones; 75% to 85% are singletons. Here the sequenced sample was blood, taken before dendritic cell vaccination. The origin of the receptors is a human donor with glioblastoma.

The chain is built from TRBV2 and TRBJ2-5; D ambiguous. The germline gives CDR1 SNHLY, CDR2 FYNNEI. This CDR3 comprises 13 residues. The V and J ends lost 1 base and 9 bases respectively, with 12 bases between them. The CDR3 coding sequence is TGTGCCAGCAGTGAAGATTCGTTGCGCTCCCAGTACTTC. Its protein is CASSEDSLRSQYF.

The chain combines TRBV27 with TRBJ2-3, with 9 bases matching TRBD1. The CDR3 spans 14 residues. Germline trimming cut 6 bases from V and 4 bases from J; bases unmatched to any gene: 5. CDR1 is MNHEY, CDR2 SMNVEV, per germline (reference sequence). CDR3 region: CASRRQGVSDTQYF. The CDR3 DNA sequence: TGTGCCAGCAGAAGACAGGGGGTATCAGATACGCAGTATTTT.

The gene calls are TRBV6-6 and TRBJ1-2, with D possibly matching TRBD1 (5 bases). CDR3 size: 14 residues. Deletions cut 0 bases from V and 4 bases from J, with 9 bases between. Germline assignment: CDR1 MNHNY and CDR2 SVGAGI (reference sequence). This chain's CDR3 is CASSYSPGPYGYTF. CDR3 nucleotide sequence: TGTGCCAGCAGTTACTCCCCAGGGCCCTATGGCTACACCTTC.

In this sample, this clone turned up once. The CDR3 sequence: CASSGTSRSNEQFF. CDR3 nucleotide sequence: TGTGCCAGCAGTGGGACTAGTCGTAGCAATGAGCAGTTCTTC. This sequence joins TRBV2 and TRBJ2-1, with 7 nucleotides matching TRBD2. With V trimmed by 4 bases and J by 6 bases, 6 bases remained unmatched. This CDR3 contains 14 residues. The germline gives CDR1 SNHLY, CDR2 FYNNEI.

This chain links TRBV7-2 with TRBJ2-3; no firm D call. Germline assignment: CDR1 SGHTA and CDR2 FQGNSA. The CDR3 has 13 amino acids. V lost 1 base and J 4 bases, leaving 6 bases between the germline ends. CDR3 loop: CASSLGSADTQYF. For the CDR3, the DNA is TGTGCCAGCAGCTTAGGGTCAGCAGATACGCAGTATTTT.

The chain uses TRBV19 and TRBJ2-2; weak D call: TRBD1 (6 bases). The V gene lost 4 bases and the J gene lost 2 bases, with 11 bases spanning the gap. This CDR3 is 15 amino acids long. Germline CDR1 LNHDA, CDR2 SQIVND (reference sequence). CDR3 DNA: TGTGCCAGTAGTAACCGGGACATAAACACCGGGGAGCTGTTTTTT. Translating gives CASSNRDINTGELFF.

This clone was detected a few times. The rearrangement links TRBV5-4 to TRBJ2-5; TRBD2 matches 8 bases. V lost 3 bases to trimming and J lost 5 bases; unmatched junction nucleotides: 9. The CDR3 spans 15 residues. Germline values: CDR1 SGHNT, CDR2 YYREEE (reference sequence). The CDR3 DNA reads TGTGCCAGCAGCTCGGGGGGGCCTCTCTCCGAGACCCAGTACTTC. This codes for CASSSGGPLSETQYF.